The 23 T cell receptor beta chains presented below share a single source sample, sequenced in a study of blood T cell repertoires in COVID-19 (dated by TCRdb to 2020 to 2021). The library came from the immunoSEQ multiplex PCR assay. Not all clones reach the TCRdb copy of this immuneACCESS table, which keeps in-frame sequences only. Checked studies attribute under half of the gap to unresolved V genes and leave the rest unexplained. In all, the sample holds approximately 340,000 clones, and roughly 92% of those were seen once. The ten largest clones represent about 0.83% of the sample. Sequencing used PBMCs or T cells enriched from blood (not recorded which). The source of these receptors is a woman between 40 and 50 years old who had been exposed to COVID-19.

This clone showed up just once. This chain uses TRBV24-1 with TRBJ1-1; D might be TRBD1 (6 bases). Trimming took off 5 bases at V and 10 bases at J, with 19 bases between the two ends. The CDR3 consists of 14 residues. Germline assignment: CDR1 KGHDR and CDR2 SFDVKD. The CDR3 DNA follows: TGTGCCACCAGTGCCCAAAGGAGGACAGTCGGAGCTTTCTTT. Translation: CATSAQRRTVGAFF.

V is TRBV5-1 and J is TRBJ1-6, with TRBD1 matching 9 bases. CDR1 and CDR2 (germline): SGHRS, YFSETQ. V shed 0 bases and J 10 bases; nucleotides not matched to a gene: 2. CDR3 size: 14 residues. CDR3 bases: TGCGCCAGCAGCTTGGGGACAGGGGAATCACCCCTCCACTTT. Translation: CASSLGTGESPLHF.

The chain carries TRBV9 and TRBJ2-7; tentative D call: TRBD2 (6 bases). V shed 0 bases and J shed 0 bases, with 10 bases lying between them. Germline CDR1 and CDR2: SGDLS and YYNGEE. This CDR3 is built from 15 residues. Here the CDR3 reads CASSVEASASYEQYF. The CDR3 DNA reads as TGTGCCAGCAGCGTAGAGGCTAGCGCCTCCTACGAGCAGTACTTC.

The chain links TRBV18 to TRBJ2-1, with 13 bases lining up with TRBD2. Germline V gene sequence: CDR1 KGHSH, CDR2 LQKENI. The CDR3 covers 18 residues. Trimming removed 3 bases from V and 5 bases from J; junction bases left unmatched: 10. DNA for the CDR3: TGTGCCAGCTCACCCCAAGCACTAGCGGGAGGGGGTCACAATGAGCAGTTCTTC. Protein: CASSPQALAGGGHNEQFF.

The CDR3 here is CATSDPTTGGYNEQFF. CDR3 DNA: TGTGCCACCAGTGACCCTACTACAGGGGGGTACAATGAGCAGTTCTTC. The chain joins TRBV24-1 to TRBJ2-1, with 8 bases identical to TRBD1. The CDR3 is 16 amino acids. Per the germline V gene, CDR1 is KGHDR and CDR2 is SFDVKD. The junction had 8 bases not matched to a gene; V was cut back by 4 bases and J by 4 bases.

This chain joins TRBV7-2 and TRBJ2-7; D might be TRBD2 (6 bases). Germline CDR1 and CDR2: SGHTA and FQGNSA. There are 14 residues in the CDR3. Trimming cost V 1 base and J 6 bases, with 13 bases left between them. In nucleotides, the CDR3 is TGTGCCAGCAGCTTAGATAGGAGGGGACTCGAGCAGTACTTC. Residues: CASSLDRRGLEQYF.

This clone showed up just once. The rearrangement links TRBV5-5 to TRBJ1-5, with 7 positions matching TRBD1. The CDR3 runs to 17 residues. J gave up 4 bases and V 4 bases, and 14 bases lay outside the gene matches. The V gene's germline CDR1 is SGHKS and CDR2 YYEKEE (reference sequence). The CDR3 is CASSPIPTGVTNQPQHF. As DNA, the CDR3 is TGTGCCAGCAGCCCAATTCCTACAGGGGTCACTAATCAGCCCCAGCATTTT.

This chain connects TRBV18 to TRBJ2-1, with 11 bases that match TRBD2. J gave up 4 bases and V 3 bases, and 8 bases lay outside the gene matches. Germline CDR1 reads KGHSH; CDR2 reads LQKENI. This CDR3 region has 17 residues. In DNA, the CDR3 is TGTGCCAGCTCACCTCAGACGGGACTAGCGGTATACAATGAGCAGTTCTTC. Translating it yields CASSPQTGLAVYNEQFF.

The chain links TRBV30 to TRBJ1-6; 8 bases are a match to TRBD1. This CDR3 has 14 amino acids. CDR1 and CDR2 from the germline V gene are GTSNPN and SVGIG (reference sequence). J gave up 10 bases and V 2 bases, and 7 bases lay outside the gene matches. The CDR3 spells CAWSLQGVISPLHF. The CDR3 DNA is TGTGCCTGGAGTTTACAGGGGGTTATCTCACCCCTCCACTTT.

This chain connects TRBV5-1 to TRBJ1-1, with D possibly being TRBD1 (6 bases). Germline lookup yields CDR1 SGHRS and CDR2 YFSETQ. Trimming stripped 2 bases from V and 1 base from J, with 9 bases between. CDR3 size: 14 residues. The CDR3 DNA follows: TGCGCCAGCAGCTTTGGGACACCGAACACTGAAGCTTTCTTT. It translates to CASSFGTPNTEAFF.

The chain has TRBV6-6 and TRBJ1-5; 9 bases map to TRBD1. CDR1 MNHNY and CDR2 SVGAGI come from the germline V gene (reference sequence). The CDR3 is 16 residues long. J gave up 4 bases and V 7 bases, and 11 bases lay outside the gene matches. Here the CDR3 reads CASTKGTGYSNQPQHF. CDR3 sequence (DNA): TGTGCCAGCACTAAAGGGACAGGGTATAGTAATCAGCCCCAGCATTTT.

A note on this clone: The same CDR3 is also encoded by other DNA sequences in this sample. V is TRBV6-2 or TRBV6-3 and J is TRBJ2-1, with D maybe TRBD2 (6 bases). CDR1 is MNHEY and CDR2 is SVGEGT in the germline V gene. This CDR3 comprises 14 residues. Trimming took 2 bases from V and 4 from J, leaving 9 bases between them. CDR3 sequence (DNA): TGTGCCAGCAGTTACGGGACTGCGTACAATGAGCAGTTCTTC. This sequence encodes CASSYGTAYNEQFF.

The rearrangement uses TRBV7-3 and TRBJ2-1; 7 nucleotides align to TRBD2. This CDR3 is built from 17 residues. V dropped 1 base and J dropped 0; count of bases not matched to a gene: 6. Germline lookup yields CDR1 SGHTA and CDR2 FQGTGA. The CDR3 loop reads CASSLSMSSGSYNEQFF. DNA for the CDR3: TGTGCCAGCAGCTTAAGCATGTCTAGCGGCTCCTACAATGAGCAGTTCTTC. Full variable domain (remainder filled in from reference TRBV7-3 and TRBJ2-1): GAGVSQTPSNKVTEKGKYVELRCDPISGHTALYWYRQSLGQGPEFLIYFQGTGAADDSGLPNDRFFAVRPEGSVSTLKIQRTERGDSAVYLCASSLSMSSGSYNEQFFGPGTRLTVL.

The chain links TRBV4-3 to TRBJ2-1; a possible D gene is TRBD2 (5 bases). Deletions cut 0 bases from V and 8 bases from J, with 14 bases between. The CDR3 runs 15 residues. The V gene's germline CDR1 is LGHNA and CDR2 YSLEER. The CDR3 nucleotides are TGCGCCAGCAGCCAAGATAGGAGGCCGGTGGATGAGCAGTTCTTC. As protein: CASSQDRRPVDEQFF.

In DNA form, the CDR3 reads TGCAGTGCTCGCCTTAACAGATTGTTCTTC. This sequence encodes CSARLNRLFF. This rearrangement joins TRBV20-1 to TRBJ2-1; D uncertain. The CDR3 is made up of 10 amino acids. V lost 5 bases and J lost 15, with 14 bases in between. Germline-derived CDR1 and CDR2 are DFQATT and SNEGSKA (reference sequence).

The rearrangement uses TRBV19 and TRBJ2-7; 8 nucleotides line up with TRBD2. The CDR3 totals 15 residues. V gave up 7 bases and J gave up 5 bases; unmatched junction bases: 13. Germline loops: CDR1 LNHDA, CDR2 SQIVND (reference sequence). CDR3 in amino acids: CASTPLGGGPHEQYF. The CDR3 DNA reads TGTGCCAGTACCCCGCTGGGCGGGGGGCCCCACGAGCAGTACTTC.

The chain employs TRBV7-2 and TRBJ1-5; D gene unclear. This CDR3 is built from 14 residues. Trimming pared 2 bases from V and 5 bases from J, leaving 10 bases between. Germline V lookup: CDR1 SGHTA, CDR2 FQGNSA. The CDR3 DNA reads as TGTGCCAGCAGCTTAAGCAGTGCGGATCAGCCCCAGCATTTT. Protein sequence: CASSLSSADQPQHF.

J is TRBJ1-3 and V is TRBV7-9; 8 nucleotides line up with TRBD1. With 1 base clipped from V and 6 bases from J, the junction kept 11 bases outside the gene matches. The CDR3 is 17 amino acids. CDR1 is SEHNR and CDR2 is FQNEAQ in the germline V gene (reference sequence). The CDR3 spells CASSLGRGQGGENTIYF. The CDR3 DNA reads as TGTGCCAGCAGCTTAGGCCGCGGACAGGGTGGGGAAAACACCATATATTTT.

The chain joins TRBV27 to TRBJ1-1; 7 nucleotides agree with TRBD1. Germline CDR1 reads MNHEY; CDR2 reads SMNVEV (reference sequence). The CDR3 has 21 residues. Unmatched junction bases numbered 20, after V lost 0 bases and J lost 1 base. CDR3 residues: CASSLSIIGTATFEGNTEAFF. CDR3 DNA sequence: TGTGCCAGCAGTTTATCGATAATTGGGACAGCAACTTTCGAAGGGAACACTGAAGCTTTCTTT.

This clone was counted only a few times. This sequence joins TRBV14 and TRBJ1-5, with D unclear. Germline V gene sequence: CDR1 SGHDN, CDR2 FVKESK. Between the trimmed V and J ends, which lost 0 bases and 5 bases, there was a span of 5 bases. The CDR3 is 13 residues long. CDR3 sequence (DNA): TGTGCCAGCAGCCAAGAGTTCGATCAGCCCCAGCATTTT. Its protein is CASSQEFDQPQHF.

In DNA form, the CDR3 reads TGTGCCAGCAGCTCCGGGACTAGCCTCCATGAGCAGTTCTTC. As protein: CASSSGTSLHEQFF. This rearrangement joins TRBV5-6 to TRBJ2-1; TRBD2 aligns across 9 bases. The J segment lost 8 bases and the V segment lost 3 bases, leaving 6 bases of the junction unmatched. This CDR3 has 14 amino acids. From germline, CDR1 is SGHDT and CDR2 YYEEEE.

CDR3 DNA sequence: TGTGCCAGCAGACACAGGGATGGGGCCTATGGCTACACCTTC. Its translation is CASRHRDGAYGYTF. This chain uses TRBV6-6 with TRBJ1-2; a weak D match, TRBD1 (6 bases). The ends were cut back, 6 bases at V and 4 bases at J, with 15 bases in the middle. Germline-derived CDR1 and CDR2 are MNHNY and SVGAGI (reference sequence). The CDR3 is 14 residues long.

The chain links TRBV5-4 to TRBJ1-4, with D perhaps matching TRBD1 (6 bases). The CDR3 totals 14 residues. Trimming cost V 2 bases and J 5 bases, with 10 bases left between them. Germline loops: CDR1 SGHNT, CDR2 YYREEE (reference sequence). CDR3 sequence (DNA): TGTGCCAGCAGCTTCGAGGGGGGGAATGAAAAACTGTTTTTT. Its protein is CASSFEGGNEKLFF.